Given below is one TCR beta chain in context. Its antigen remains unknown. This CDR3 comprises 17 residues. The ends lost 3 bases at V and 5 bases at J; junction bases unmatched: 10. CDR1 and CDR2 from the germline V gene are LNHDA and SQIVND (reference sequence). The data were taken from a study of cytomegalovirus exposure and HLA in healthy donors. At the level of the study: The 100 million to 140 million unique TCR beta sequences, from around 200 million T cells, were found by an earlier analysis. Study-wide points: Published work reported that the classifier diagnosed cytomegalovirus status with high specificity and sensitivity. Earlier analysis yielded a pattern in which most TCR beta V segments were productive about 87% or about 30% of the time. According to the study, roughly 160 TCR beta chains were cytomegalovirus-associated.

PCR was performed using 60 Vbeta and 13 Jbeta primers. The method was immunoSEQ multiplex PCR; TCRdb's version includes in-frame clones alone and lacks a portion of them. The sample holds under 200,000 clones, about 78% seen once. The rearrangement links TRBV19 to TRBJ1-5; 10 bases match TRBD1. Sequencing was done on a sample of PBMCs. This clonotype was obtained from a man aged 35-49 years in good health and CMV-seronegative. This chain's CDR3 is CASSMDRGVREDQPQHF. CDR3 sequence (DNA): TGTGCCAGTAGTATGGACAGGGGGGTAAGGGAGGATCAGCCCCAGCATTTT.